This note documents a single TCR beta chain sequence. The data were taken from a study of blood T cell repertoires in COVID-19. Across the study: Acute-phase and convalescent COVID-19 samples originated in the United States, Italy and Spain. PBMCs, B-cell-depleted T cells, or T cells were the source of the cDNA or gDNA that made up the material.

How the authors handled the data: Reference gene primers were amplified, and this amplification served to estimate nucleated cell counts. Here immunoSEQ multiplex PCR was the method, and the copy in TCRdb shows in-frame clones only, minus some. The D gene and trimming were derived from the DNA, and the V and J assignments and clone size from that table. The data contain 390,000 or so clones, about 87% of them singletons. The length of the CDR3 is 15 residues. The germline V gene has CDR1 MGHRA and CDR2 YSYEKL. V shed 2 bases and J shed 0 bases, with 9 bases lying between them. The TCR was taken from a woman in her 30s with COVID-19, enrolled during active disease. The chain recombines TRBV4-1 with TRBJ2-3, with D tentatively TRBD1 (6 bases). Sequenced input: peripheral blood. The chain's CDR3 is CASSQQRGSTDTQYF. In nucleotides, the CDR3 is TGCGCCAGCAGCCAACAGAGGGGGAGCACAGATACGCAGTATTTT.